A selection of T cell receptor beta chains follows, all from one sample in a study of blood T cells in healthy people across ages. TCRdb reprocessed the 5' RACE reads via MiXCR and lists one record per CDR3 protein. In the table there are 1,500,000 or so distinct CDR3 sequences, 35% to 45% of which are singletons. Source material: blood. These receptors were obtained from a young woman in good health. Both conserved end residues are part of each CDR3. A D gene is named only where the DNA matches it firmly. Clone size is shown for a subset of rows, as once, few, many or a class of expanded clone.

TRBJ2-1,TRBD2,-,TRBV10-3,TGTGCCATCAGTGAGTCGGGACTAGCGGTTAATGAGCAGTTCTTC,CAISESGLAVNEQFF
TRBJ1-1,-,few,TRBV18,TGTGCCAGCTCACCACCCACTATTTCCATGAACACTGAAGCTTTCTTT,CASSPPTISMNTEAFF
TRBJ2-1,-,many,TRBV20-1,TGCAGTGCTAGAGATGAGGGGCATGAGCAGTTCTTC,CSARDEGHEQFF
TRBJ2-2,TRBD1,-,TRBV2,TGTGCCAGCAGCCGGACAGGGCATGGCACCGGGGAGCTGTTTTTT,CASSRTGHGTGELFF
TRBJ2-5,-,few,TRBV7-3,TGTGCCAGCAGCACTACTAGAGTGGAGACCCAGTACTTC,CASSTTRVETQYF
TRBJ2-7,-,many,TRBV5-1,TGTGCCAGCAGTGGGAATTACGAGCAGTACTTC,CASSGNYEQYF
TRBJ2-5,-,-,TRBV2,TGTGCCAGCGGTGGCCAGAAAGAAGAGACCCAGTACTTC,CASGGQKEETQYF
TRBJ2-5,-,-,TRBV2,TGTGCCAGCAGCCTACTAGGGTTGGACCAAGAGACCCAGTACTTC,CASSLLGLDQETQYF
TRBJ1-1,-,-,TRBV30,TGTGCCTGGAGTCCCGAGGGCCACCCAACTGAAGCTTTCTTT,CAWSPEGHPTEAFF
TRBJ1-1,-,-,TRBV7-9,TGTGCCAGCAGCTTAGCGGGGGCCACTGAAGCTTTCTTT,CASSLAGATEAFF
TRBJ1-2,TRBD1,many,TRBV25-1,TGTGCCAGCAGTGGACAGGGAACTAACTATGGCTACACCTTC,CASSGQGTNYGYTF
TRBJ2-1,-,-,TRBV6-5,TGTGCCAGCTTTGCGGGATTTTCCTACAATGAGCAGTTCTTC,CASFAGFSYNEQFF
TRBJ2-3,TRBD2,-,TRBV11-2,TGTGCCAGCAGCCCCCGCACCGGGACTAGCGGAACAGATACGCAGTATTTT,CASSPRTGTSGTDTQYF
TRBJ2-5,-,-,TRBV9,TGTGCCAGCAGCACAAGTAACCAAGAGACCCAGTACTTC,CASSTSNQETQYF
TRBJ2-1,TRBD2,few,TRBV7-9,TGTGCCAGCAGCCCGCCCTTGACTAGCGGGGCTTATTACGGGGAGCAGTTCTTC,CASSPPLTSGAYYGEQFF
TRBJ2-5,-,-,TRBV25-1,TGTGCCAGCAGTCCAAGGCAGGGGAGTTTCAATGAGCAGTACTTC,CASSPRQGSFNEQYF
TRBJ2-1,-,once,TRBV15,TGTGCCACCAGTTTGGACAGACGGGCGGGCGGTGAGCAGTTCTTC,CATSLDRRAGGEQFF
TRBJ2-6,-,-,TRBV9,TGTGCCAGCAGCGTCTACGGATATCACCCTGGGGCCAACGTCCTGACTTTC,CASSVYGYHPGANVLTF
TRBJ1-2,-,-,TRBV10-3,TGTGCCATCAGTGGGAGGGTGAGAGATGGCTACACCTTC,CAISGRVRDGYTF
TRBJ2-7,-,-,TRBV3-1,TGTGCCAGCAGCCAAGGCAGGGTCGAGCAGTACTTC,CASSQGRVEQYF
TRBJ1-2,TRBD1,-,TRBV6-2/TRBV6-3,TGTGCCAGCAGTTACGACCTAACAGGGGTTCGGGGCTACACCTTC,CASSYDLTGVRGYTF
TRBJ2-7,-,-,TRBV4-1,TGCGCCAGCAGCCAAGATTGGGGCGGCGGGCAGTACTTC,CASSQDWGGGQYF
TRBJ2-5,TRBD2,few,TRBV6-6,TGTGCCAGCAGGCAAAGGACCGGGACTAGTAGAGAGACCCAGTACTTC,CASRQRTGTSRETQYF
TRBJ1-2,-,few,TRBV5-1,TGCGCCAGCGGACAACAGGGCGCAACCCTCTATGGCTACACCTTC,CASGQQGATLYGYTF
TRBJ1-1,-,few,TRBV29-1,TGCAGCGTTGAGGCGGGACAACAGAACACTGAAGCTTTCTTT,CSVEAGQQNTEAFF
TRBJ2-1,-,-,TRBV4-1,TGCGCCAGCAGCCAAGAATGGCGGGGAGGCAATGAGCAGTTCTTC,CASSQEWRGGNEQFF
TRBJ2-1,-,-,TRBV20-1,TGCAGTGCTACCGTCGGATCCTACAATGAGCAGTTCTTC,CSATVGSYNEQFF
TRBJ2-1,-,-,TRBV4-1,TGCGCCAGCAGCCAAGGCAGGGAGATCTCCTACGAGCAGTTCTTC,CASSQGREISYEQFF
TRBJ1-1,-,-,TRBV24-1,TGTGCCACCAGTGAAGGAACGGTGAACACTGAAGCTTTCTTT,CATSEGTVNTEAFF
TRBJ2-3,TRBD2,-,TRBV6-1,TGTGCCAGCAGTGGGGAGGGCCGGGGAGATACGCAGTATTTT,CASSGEGRGDTQYF
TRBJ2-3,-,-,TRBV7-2,TGTGCCAGCAGCTCTCTGACAGAGACGAGAAGTTCGCAGTATTTT,CASSSLTETRSSQYF
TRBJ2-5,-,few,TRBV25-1,TGTGCCAGCAGTGAGACTCACCCCCAAGAGACCCAGTACTTC,CASSETHPQETQYF
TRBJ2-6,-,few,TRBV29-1,TGCAGCGTTGCCGCTGGGGCCAGCGTCCTGACTTTC,CSVAAGASVLTF
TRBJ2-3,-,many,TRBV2,TGTGCCAGCAGGTCCGAGACCACAGATACGCAGTATTTT,CASRSETTDTQYF
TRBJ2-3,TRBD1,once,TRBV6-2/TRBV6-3,TGTGCCAGCAGCAGGACAGGGATGGGGCCAGATACGCAGTATTTT,CASSRTGMGPDTQYF
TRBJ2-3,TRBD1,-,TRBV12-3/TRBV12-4,TGTGCCAGCAGTTCGATCGGGACAGGGGGTCTTCCTCAGTATTTT,CASSSIGTGGLPQYF
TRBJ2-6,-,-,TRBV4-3,TGCGCCAGCAGCCAAGATCGTCAGATCTCTGGGGCCAACGTCCTGACTTTC,CASSQDRQISGANVLTF
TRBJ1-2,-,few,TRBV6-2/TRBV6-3,TGTGCCAGCAGTCACCCCGGGGGCAAGCCGGGCTACACCTTC,CASSHPGGKPGYTF
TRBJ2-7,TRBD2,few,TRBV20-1,TGCAGTGCTAGACCCCCTCGTAGCGGGTTTCCCTACGAGCAGTACTTC,CSARPPRSGFPYEQYF
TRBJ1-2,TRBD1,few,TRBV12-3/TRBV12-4,TGTGCCAGCAGGAAAGACAGGGGGTATGGCTACACCTTC,CASRKDRGYGYTF
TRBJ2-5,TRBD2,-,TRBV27,TGTGCCAGCAGTTCCACTAGCGGGAGAAGTGAGACCCAGTACTTC,CASSSTSGRSETQYF
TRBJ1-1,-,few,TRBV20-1,TGCAGTGCTAGAGACAGGGTGACCTCTGAAGCTTTCTTT,CSARDRVTSEAFF
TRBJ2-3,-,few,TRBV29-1,TGCAGCGTTGGGACCACTAGTTTCGCAGATACGCAGTATTTT,CSVGTTSFADTQYF
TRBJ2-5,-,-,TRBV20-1,TGCAGTGCTAGCCCTGGAATGCAAGAGACCAAGTACTTC,CSASPGMQETKYF
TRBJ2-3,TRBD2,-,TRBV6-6,TGTGCCAGCAGTACCGGGGGGATGGATACGCAGTATTTT,CASSTGGMDTQYF
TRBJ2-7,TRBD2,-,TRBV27,TGTGCCAGCAGGGCCTGGCGGGAGAGTTACGAGCAGTACTTC,CASRAWRESYEQYF
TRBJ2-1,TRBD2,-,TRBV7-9,TGTGCCAGCAGCCGTGGAGCACTCGAAACTAGCGGGAGTCACAATGAGCAGTTCTTC,CASSRGALETSGSHNEQFF
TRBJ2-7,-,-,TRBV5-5,TGTGCCAGCAGCTGGGAGGTGGGCATCGACGAGCAGTACTTC,CASSWEVGIDEQYF
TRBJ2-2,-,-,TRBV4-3,TGCGCCAGCAGCCAAGGCAGAGTCACCGGGGAGCTGTTTTTT,CASSQGRVTGELFF
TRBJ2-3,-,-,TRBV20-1,TGCAGTGCCCTACAGGCGGCTAGCACAGATACGCAGTATTTT,CSALQAASTDTQYF
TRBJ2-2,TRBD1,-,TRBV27,TGTGCCAGCAGACAGGACAGGGTTTCGCGCACCGGGGAGCTGTTTTTT,CASRQDRVSRTGELFF
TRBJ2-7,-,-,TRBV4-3,TGCGCCAGCAGCCAAGGGACAGTGAATTACAATGAGCAGTACTTC,CASSQGTVNYNEQYF
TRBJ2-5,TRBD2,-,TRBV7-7,TGTGCTAGCAGCGAGACTAGCGGGGGACAAGAGACCCAGTACTTC,CASSETSGGQETQYF
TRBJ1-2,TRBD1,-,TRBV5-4,TGTGCCAGCAGCTTGGCAGGGACAGGACTTTATGGCTACACCTTC,CASSLAGTGLYGYTF
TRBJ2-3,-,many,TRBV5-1,TGCGCCAGCAGCCCCAGTGAAGGAGGGGCCGACACAGATACGCAGTATTTT,CASSPSEGGADTDTQYF
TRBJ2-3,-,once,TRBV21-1,TGTGCCAGCAGCCCTCAAAACGGGCAGGGTTACGGCAACACGCAGTATTTT,CASSPQNGQGYGNTQYF